These T cell receptor beta chains were read from a single sample in a study of cytomegalovirus exposure and HLA in healthy donors. Sequencing used immunoSEQ multiplex PCR; TCRdb keeps in-frame clones, though not all of them. The sample yields about 160,000 clones, around 79% seen once. Sequenced input: PBMCs. The receptors stem from a man aged 35 to 55 in good health and CMV-seronegative. Each CDR3 is given with its conserved first and last residue. The D gene is left open where the match is weak. Size tells how often a clone was seen (once, few, many) or the class of an expanded clone, and some rows leave it out.

CASSEGLTLQPQHF	TGTGCCAGCAGTGAAGGACTCACGCTACAGCCCCAGCATTTT	-	-	TRBV2	TRBJ1-5
CASRWSPLSSDTQYF	TGTGCCAGCAGGTGGTCCCCTTTGAGTTCAGATACGCAGTATTTT	-	-	TRBV6-1	TRBJ2-3
CAISDGGGFEQYF	TGTGCCATCAGTGATGGCGGGGGTTTCGAGCAGTACTTC	TRBD2	-	TRBV10-3	TRBJ2-7
CASSPWAPYEQYF	TGTGCCAGCAGCCCCTGGGCTCCTTACGAGCAGTACTTC	-	-	TRBV5-7	TRBJ2-7
CASSGTGQGVREQFF	TGTGCCAGTAGCGGCACGGGACAGGGGGTTCGTGAGCAGTTCTTC	TRBD1	-	TRBV19	TRBJ2-1
CASSLRAGDTQYF	TGCGCCAGCAGCTTGCGGGCGGGAGATACGCAGTATTTT	-	-	TRBV5-1	TRBJ2-3
CASSYSSEGPYNEQFF	TGTGCCAGCAGTTACTCGAGTGAGGGCCCGTACAATGAGCAGTTCTTC	-	-	TRBV6-5	TRBJ2-1
CASSPGGNEKLFF	TGTGCCAGCAGCCCCGGGGGGAATGAAAAACTGTTTTTT	-	-	TRBV7-8	TRBJ1-4
CASSLGYSQEAQYF	TGTGCCAGCAGCTTAGGATATTCACAAGAGGCCCAGTACTTC	-	-	TRBV7-8	TRBJ2-5
CASSFRTSGGTDTQYF	TGTGCCAGCAGCTTTCGGACTAGCGGGGGCACAGATACGCAGTATTTT	TRBD2	-	TRBV7-2	TRBJ2-3
CASSLIKGVMLETQYF	TGTGCCAGCAGCTTGATTAAAGGGGTGATGTTGGAGACCCAGTACTTC	-	-	TRBV5-8	TRBJ2-5
CASSLELRDSLYGYTF	TGTGCCAGCAGCTTGGAACTCCGGGACAGTCTTTATGGCTACACCTTC	TRBD1	-	TRBV5-8	TRBJ1-2
CASSLLGGGTDTQYF	TGTGCCAGCAGCCTTCTGGGGGGGGGCACAGATACGCAGTATTTT	TRBD2	-	TRBV9	TRBJ2-3
CATTGGGQPQHF	TGTGCCACAACAGGGGGAGGTCAGCCCCAGCATTTT	TRBD1	-	TRBV28	TRBJ1-5
CASRDASDSYEQYF	TGTGCCAGCAGGGACGCTAGCGATTCCTACGAGCAGTACTTC	-	-	TRBV7-9	TRBJ2-7
CAISDDSSYEQYF	TGTGCCATCAGTGATGATAGCTCCTACGAGCAGTACTTC	-	-	TRBV10-3	TRBJ2-7
CAISESPDFYEQYF	TGTGCCATCAGTGAGTCGCCCGACTTCTACGAGCAGTACTTC	-	-	TRBV10-3	TRBJ2-7
CASSLENPAGELFF	TGCGCCAGCAGCTTGGAGAACCCGGCCGGGGAGCTGTTTTTT	-	-	TRBV5-1	TRBJ2-2
CASSRSPSGGASSYNEQFF	TGTGCCAGCAGCCGCTCCCCTAGCGGGGGGGCCTCATCCTACAATGAGCAGTTCTTC	TRBD2	-	TRBV6-4	TRBJ2-1
CASSQEGRDTDTQYF	TGCGCCAGCAGCCAAGAAGGCAGGGACACAGATACGCAGTATTTT	-	-	TRBV4-1	TRBJ2-3
CASSSPGLSTEAFF	TGTGCCAGCAGCTCTCCGGGACTGTCCACTGAAGCTTTCTTT	-	-	TRBV7-9	TRBJ1-1
CASSYETSGPYEQYF	TGTGCCAGCAGTTACGAGACTAGCGGACCCTACGAGCAGTACTTC	TRBD2	-	TRBV6-5	TRBJ2-7
CASSSTGTYGYTF	TGTGCCAGCAGTTCAACAGGGACATATGGCTACACCTTC	-	-	TRBV27	TRBJ1-2
CASSGFSTGREGNTIYF	TGTGCCAGCAGCGGTTTCTCGACAGGTCGTGAGGGAAACACCATATATTTT	-	-	TRBV2	TRBJ1-3
CASSKTGTGLNQPQHF	TGTGCCAGCAGTAAAACCGGGACAGGGCTCAATCAGCCCCAGCATTTT	TRBD1	-	TRBV27	TRBJ1-5
CASSGGQGGETQYF	TGCGCCAGCAGCGGGGGACAGGGTGGAGAGACCCAGTACTTC	TRBD1	-	TRBV5-1	TRBJ2-5
CASSLAGDYGYTF	TGTGCCAGCAGCTTAGCCGGAGACTATGGCTACACCTTC	-	-	TRBV11-2	TRBJ1-2
CASSLFPQGAATEAFF	TGTGCCAGCAGCTTATTTCCCCAGGGGGCGGCCACTGAAGCTTTCTTT	TRBD1	-	TRBV7-3	TRBJ1-1
CASSSASVANEQFF	TGTGCCAGCAGCTCCGCCTCGGTAGCCAATGAGCAGTTCTTC	-	once	TRBV9	TRBJ2-1
CASSHAGSYEQYF	TGTGCCAGCAGTCATGCGGGCTCCTACGAGCAGTACTTC	-	-	TRBV7-9	TRBJ2-7
CASSVRTSGGAETDTQYF	TGTGCCAGCAGCGTCAGAACTAGCGGGGGGGCCGAAACAGATACGCAGTATTTT	TRBD2	-	TRBV9	TRBJ2-3
CATSRGASTDTQYF	TGTGCCACCAGCAGAGGCGCTAGCACAGATACGCAGTATTTT	-	-	TRBV15	TRBJ2-3
CASSLTRGLTDTQYF	TGTGCCAGCAGCTTGACAAGAGGACTCACAGATACGCAGTATTTT	-	-	TRBV5-5	TRBJ2-3
CASSFTGDHEQYF	TGCGCCAGCAGCTTCACGGGGGACCACGAGCAGTACTTC	-	-	TRBV5-1	TRBJ2-7
CAISVGQGEEKLFF	TGTGCCATCAGTGTCGGTCAGGGCGAGGAAAAACTGTTTTTT	-	-	TRBV10-3	TRBJ1-4
CSVVGGSGANVLTF	TGCAGCGTTGTTGGGGGGAGTGGGGCCAACGTCCTGACTTTC	-	-	TRBV29-1	TRBJ2-6
CASSLSGRAEPNQPQHF	TGCGCCAGCAGCCTAAGTGGGAGGGCGGAACCAAATCAGCCCCAGCATTTT	-	-	TRBV4-1	TRBJ1-5
CASSIQSYEQYF	TGTGCCAGCAGCATACAGAGTTACGAGCAGTACTTC	-	-	TRBV11-2	TRBJ2-7
CASSTPDRDGYEQYF	TGTGCCAGCAGCACCCCGGACAGGGATGGGTACGAGCAGTACTTC	TRBD1	once	TRBV7-8	TRBJ2-7
CASSYSNSLQNQYF	TGTGCCAGCAGTTACTCGAACTCCCTCCAAAACCAGTACTTC	-	-	TRBV6-5	TRBJ2-7
CASSGGGGSHFF	TGTGCCAGCAGCGGGGGCGGCGGCAGCCACTTCTTC	-	-	TRBV7-2	TRBJ2-1